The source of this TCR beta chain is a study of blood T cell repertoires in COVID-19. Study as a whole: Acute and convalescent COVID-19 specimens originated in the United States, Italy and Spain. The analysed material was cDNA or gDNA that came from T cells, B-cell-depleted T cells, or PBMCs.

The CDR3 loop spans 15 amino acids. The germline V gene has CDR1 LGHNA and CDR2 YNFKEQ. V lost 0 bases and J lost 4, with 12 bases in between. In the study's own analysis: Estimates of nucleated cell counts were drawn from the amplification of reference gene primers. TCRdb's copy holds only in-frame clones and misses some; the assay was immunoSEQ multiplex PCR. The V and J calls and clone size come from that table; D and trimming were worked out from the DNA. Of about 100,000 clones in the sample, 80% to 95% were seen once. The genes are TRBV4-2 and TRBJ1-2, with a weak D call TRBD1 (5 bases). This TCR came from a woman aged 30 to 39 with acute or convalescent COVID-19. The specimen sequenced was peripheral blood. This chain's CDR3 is CASSQEPPQGYGYTF. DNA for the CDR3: TGTGCCAGCAGCCAAGAACCGCCCCAGGGCTATGGCTACACCTTC.